A single sample is the source of the 28 T cell receptor beta chains below, sequenced in a study of radiotherapy plus CTLA-4 blockade in lung cancer. Using immunoSEQ multiplex PCR, the repertoire was profiled, and TCRdb retains in-frame clones only, with some absent. The sample contains under 40,000 clones, 70% of which appear only once. The source was peripheral blood, collected from a patient treated with radiotherapy plus ipilimumab. Source of these receptors: a human donor with non-small cell lung cancer who had stable disease on radiotherapy plus ipilimumab.

J is TRBJ1-5 and V is TRBV7-9; D perhaps matches TRBD1 (5 bases). This CDR3 has 17 amino acids. The V gene's germline CDR1 is SEHNR and CDR2 FQNEAQ (reference sequence). The V and J ends lost 5 bases and 2 bases respectively, with 19 bases between them. The CDR3 loop is CASSQVVGVRGNQPQHF. CDR3 DNA sequence: TGTGCCAGCAGCCAAGTAGTAGGGGTTCGAGGCAATCAGCCCCAGCATTTT.

V is TRBV6-1 and J is TRBJ2-7; D is undetermined. This CDR3 has 15 amino acids. V lost 6 bases and J lost 2, with 17 bases in between. The germline CDR1 and CDR2 sequences are MNHNS and SASEGT. The CDR3 spells CASSPITVKTYEQYF. CDR3 sequence (DNA): TGTGCCAGCAGCCCCATAACAGTAAAAACCTACGAGCAGTACTTC.

This rearrangement joins TRBV2 to TRBJ1-3, with TRBD1 matching 10 bases. The V gene's germline CDR1 is SNHLY and CDR2 FYNNEI. V was pared by 5 bases and J by 4 bases, with 8 bases of the junction left unmatched. The CDR3 is 16 amino acids. CDR3: CASSPKLTGGGNTIYF. DNA of the CDR3: TGTGCCAGCAGTCCAAAGTTGACAGGGGGCGGAAACACCATATATTTT.

The chain joins TRBV11-2 to TRBJ1-5; TRBD1 aligns across 7 bases. Germline CDR1 and CDR2: SGHAT and FQNNGV. The CDR3 loop spans 15 amino acids. V was clipped by 5 bases and J by 7 bases; unmatched bases: 11. DNA for the CDR3: TGTGCCAGCAGCATAGGAGGACAGGAATTACAGCCCCAGCATTTT. It specifies CASSIGGQELQPQHF. The whole variable domain, filled in from reference TRBV11-2 and TRBJ1-5, reads EAGVAQSPRYKIIEKRQSVAFWCNPISGHATLYWYQQILGQGPKLLIQFQNNGVVDDSQLPKDRFSAERLKGVDSTLKIQPAKLEDSAVYLCASSIGGQELQPQHFGDGTRLSIL.

The chain joins TRBV19 to TRBJ2-7; maybe TRBD2 (5 bases). V lost 1 base and J lost 6, with 10 bases in between. The germline gives CDR1 LNHDA, CDR2 SQIVND (reference sequence). The CDR3 is made up of 13 amino acids. The CDR3 sequence is CASSIGGKTEQYF. CDR3 in DNA: TGTGCCAGTAGTATAGGAGGGAAGACCGAGCAGTACTTC.

This chain uses TRBV11-2 with TRBJ1-4; TRBD1 is a possible D gene (5 bases). The germline V gene encodes CDR1 SGHAT and CDR2 FQNNGV. CDR3 length: 15 residues. The V end lost 5 bases, the J end lost 0 bases, and 10 bases lay between the germline ends. CDR3 bases: TGTGCCAGCAGCCGAAGGGGTGCAACTAATGAAAAACTGTTTTTT. Translating it yields CASSRRGATNEKLFF.

The gene calls are TRBV5-4 and TRBJ1-1; a weak D match, TRBD1 (6 bases). Deletions cut 6 bases from V and 5 bases from J, with 17 bases between. CDR1 is SGHNT, CDR2 YYREEE, per germline (reference sequence). There are 14 residues in the CDR3. CDR3 nucleotides: TGTGCCAGCATCAACGACAGGAGAGAAACTGAAGCTTTCTTT. It translates to CASINDRRETEAFF.

The rearrangement links TRBV6-5 to TRBJ2-2; D ambiguous. There are 14 residues in the CDR3. The V gene's germline CDR1 is MNHEY and CDR2 SVGAGI. Trimming took 0 bases from V and 3 from J, leaving 5 bases between them. CDR3 in amino acids: CASSYSTHTGELFF. The DNA for the CDR3 is TGTGCCAGCAGTTACTCGACGCACACCGGGGAGCTGTTTTTT.

The genes are TRBV7-8 and TRBJ1-5; possible D gene TRBD1, 6 bases. V lost 5 bases to trimming and J lost 8 bases, with 13 bases between them. This CDR3 is built from 13 residues. Germline V gene lookup returns CDR1 SGHVS and CDR2 FQNEAQ. The CDR3 loop reads CASSAGEGEPQHF. The CDR3 DNA follows: TGTGCCAGCAGCGCCGGGGAGGGGGAGCCCCAGCATTTT. The full variable domain, in which reference TRBV7-8 and TRBJ1-5 provide the parts outside the CDR3, is GAGVSQSPRYKVAKRGQDVALRCDPISGHVSLFWYQQALGQGPEFLTYFQNEAQLDKSGLPSDRFFAERPEGSVSTLKIQRTQQEDSAVYLCASSAGEGEPQHFGDGTRLSIL.

The chain employs TRBV5-1 and TRBJ2-5; maybe TRBD1 (6 bases). Germline V gene sequence: CDR1 SGHRS, CDR2 YFSETQ. This CDR3 is built from 14 residues. Trimming stripped 7 bases from V and 3 bases from J, with 16 bases between. The CDR3 sequence is CASRGGPAEETQYF. The CDR3 DNA sequence: TGCGCCAGCCGAGGGGGTCCCGCAGAAGAGACCCAGTACTTC.

This sequence joins TRBV6-6 and TRBJ2-7, with TRBD2 identical over 11 bases. With 7 bases clipped from V and 5 bases from J, the junction kept 7 bases outside the gene matches. The CDR3 totals 14 residues. Per germline, CDR1 MNHNY and CDR2 SVGAGI (reference sequence). CDR3 sequence: CASNPGLAGHEQYF. The CDR3 coding sequence is TGTGCCAGCAATCCTGGACTAGCGGGCCACGAGCAGTACTTC.

The chain uses TRBV28 and TRBJ2-1; TRBD2 aligns across 13 bases. J lost 10 bases, V lost 8 bases, and 5 bases had no gene match. Germline lookup yields CDR1 MDHEN and CDR2 SYDVKM. CDR3 length equals 13 residues. The CDR3 DNA sequence: TGTGCCAGCGGACTAGCGGGAGTATACGAGCAGTTCTTC. Protein: CASGLAGVYEQFF. The full variable domain, in which reference TRBV28 and TRBJ2-1 provide the parts outside the CDR3, is DVKVTQSSRYLVKRTGEKVFLECVQDMDHENMFWYRQDPGLGLRLIYFSYDVKMKEKGDIPEGYSVSREKKERFSLILESASTNQTSMYLCASGLAGVYEQFFGPGTRLTVL.

This rearrangement joins TRBV19 to TRBJ1-2; D may be TRBD1 (5 bases). The V end was cut by 11 bases, the J end by 8 bases, with 21 bases between. This CDR3 comprises 13 residues. Germline CDR1 is LNHDA and CDR2 is SQIVND (reference sequence). The CDR3 loop reads CAGKAQGLGGYTF. The CDR3 nucleotides are TGTGCCGGGAAGGCGCAGGGCCTTGGGGGCTACACCTTC.

This sequence joins TRBV7-2 and TRBJ2-5; 8 bases line up with TRBD2. The CDR3 contains 18 residues. Per the germline V gene, CDR1 is SGHTA and CDR2 is FQGNSA. Trimming removed 4 bases from V and 2 bases from J; junction bases left unmatched: 15. The CDR3 DNA follows: TGTGCCAGCAGCTCAAAAGGACTAGGCGGGGGGTCTCAAGAGACCCAGTACTTC. Translation: CASSSKGLGGGSQETQYF.

The chain uses TRBV7-8 and TRBJ2-5; TRBD1 aligns across 7 bases. V shed 1 base, J shed 5 bases, and the junction held 4 bases outside the gene matches. The CDR3 has 14 residues. Germline V lookup: CDR1 SGHVS, CDR2 FQNEAQ. CDR3 residues: CASSLDRGFETQYF. In DNA form, the CDR3 reads TGTGCCAGCAGCTTAGACAGGGGTTTTGAGACCCAGTACTTC.

The chain uses TRBV11-2 and TRBJ1-1; TRBD1 is a possible D gene (6 bases). Trimming removed 5 bases at V and 0 bases at J, with 16 bases between. Germline V gene sequence: CDR1 SGHAT, CDR2 FQNNGV. The CDR3 runs 16 residues. CDR3 residues: CASSTRVRGLNTEAFF. For the CDR3, the DNA is TGTGCCAGCAGCACCCGGGTCAGGGGTCTGAACACTGAAGCTTTCTTT.

This chain joins TRBV6-1 and TRBJ2-7; D is unresolved. This CDR3 region has 12 residues. Germline CDR1 and CDR2: MNHNS and SASEGT. The V gene lost 6 bases and the J gene lost 2 bases, with 8 bases spanning the gap. CDR3 protein: CASREPPYEQYF. The CDR3 nucleotides read TGTGCCAGCAGGGAGCCGCCCTACGAGCAGTACTTC.

The chain employs TRBV18 and TRBJ2-3; 7 bases match TRBD1. The CDR3 covers 17 residues. V was pared by 6 bases and J by 4 bases, with 16 bases of the junction left unmatched. The germline gives CDR1 KGHSH, CDR2 LQKENI. CDR3 residues: CASSPLEGARGADTQYF. CDR3 bases: TGTGCCAGCTCCCCTCTTGAGGGGGCCCGTGGTGCAGATACGCAGTATTTT.

CDR3 amino acids: CASSLWTDYAYEQYF. CDR3 nucleotides: TGTGCCAGCAGTTTATGGACGGACTATGCCTACGAGCAGTACTTC. This chain connects TRBV28 to TRBJ2-7; the D gene is possibly TRBD2 (6 bases). The length of the CDR3 is 15 residues. Deletions cut 0 bases from V and 2 bases from J, with 11 bases between. Germline assignment: CDR1 MDHEN and CDR2 SYDVKM. The whole variable domain, remainder taken from reference TRBV28 and TRBJ2-7, is DVKVTQSSRYLVKRTGEKVFLECVQDMDHENMFWYRQDPGLGLRLIYFSYDVKMKEKGDIPEGYSVSREKKERFSLILESASTNQTSMYLCASSLWTDYAYEQYFGPGTRLTVT.

This clone was counted a few times. V usage is TRBV9 and J usage is TRBJ2-1; 11 bases map to TRBD2. The CDR3 extends over 19 amino acids. After removal of 0 bases from V and 7 bases from J, the junction contained 15 bases not matched to a gene. Germline CDR1 is SGDLS and CDR2 is YYNGEE. For the CDR3, the DNA is TGTGCCAGCAGCGTAGGAGGTAGCGGGAGGGCCAGGACGGGGAATGAGCAGTTCTTC. Encoded protein: CASSVGGSGRARTGNEQFF.

This clone has only a few counts. The V gene is TRBV7-2, the J gene TRBJ1-3, with a weak D call TRBD1 (5 bases). V was clipped by 5 bases and J by 0 bases, with 14 bases between them. Per germline, CDR1 SGHTA and CDR2 FQGNSA. CDR3 length: 16 amino acids. CDR3 in amino acids: CASSNQPGPSGNTIYF. The CDR3 DNA reads TGTGCCAGCAGCAATCAACCAGGGCCCTCTGGAAACACCATATATTTT.

The V and J genes are TRBV19 and TRBJ2-7, with D perhaps matching TRBD2 (5 bases). Germline assignment: CDR1 LNHDA and CDR2 SQIVND (reference sequence). The CDR3 has 15 residues. V dropped 4 bases and J dropped 1 base, with 14 bases sitting between them. In DNA, the CDR3 is TGTGCCAGTAGTAATGGACTCACCCATTCCTACGAGCAGTACTTC. As protein: CASSNGLTHSYEQYF.

This chain links TRBV7-9 with TRBJ2-3, with 8 bases matching TRBD2. Trimming removed 1 base from V and 2 bases from J; junction bases left unmatched: 8. The CDR3 sequence is 17 residues long. Germline V gene sequence: CDR1 SEHNR, CDR2 FQNEAQ (reference sequence). The CDR3 DNA reads as TGTGCCAGCAGCTTAGATGCCCGGGAGGGCCCCACAGATACGCAGTATTTT. Amino acid sequence: CASSLDAREGPTDTQYF. Variable domain in full (rest from reference TRBV7-9 and TRBJ2-3): DTGVSQNPRHKITKRGQNVTFRCDPISEHNRLYWYRQTLGQGPEFLTYFQNEAQLEKSRLLSDRFSAERPKGSFSTLEIQRTEQGDSAMYLCASSLDAREGPTDTQYFGPGTRLTVL.

This clone was seen a handful of times. V and J are TRBV18 and TRBJ1-1, with D hard to call. V lost 0 bases and J 1 base, leaving 9 bases between the germline ends. CDR1 is KGHSH, CDR2 LQKENI, per germline. The CDR3 spans 15 residues. CDR3 in amino acids: CASSPPSVPNTEAFF. The CDR3 region has the DNA TGTGCCAGCTCACCACCTTCGGTCCCGAACACTGAAGCTTTCTTT.

V and J are TRBV7-9 and TRBJ1-1, with a weak D call TRBD1 (5 bases). V was trimmed by 5 bases and J by 11 bases, leaving 21 bases between them. Germline V lookup: CDR1 SEHNR, CDR2 FQNEAQ (reference sequence). This CDR3 has 14 residues. The CDR3 here is CASSRQILTVDAFF. The CDR3 DNA follows: TGTGCCAGCAGCCGACAGATTTTAACTGTGGATGCTTTCTTT.

The chain combines TRBV5-1 with TRBJ1-3; D gene unclear. V gave up 1 base and J gave up 4 bases, with 12 bases separating them. CDR3 length: 15 amino acids. In germline, CDR1 is SGHRS, CDR2 YFSETQ. CDR3 in amino acids: CASSLSTRAGNTIYF. The CDR3 DNA follows: TGCGCCAGCAGCTTGTCGACAAGAGCGGGAAACACCATATATTTT.

With respect to this clone: A junction boundary mismatches the germline segment, possibly from a read error. The chain uses TRBV19 and TRBJ2-1; TRBD2 matches 15 bases. From germline, CDR1 is LNHDA and CDR2 SQIVND (reference sequence). This CDR3 contains 19 residues. The CDR3 nucleotides read TGTGCCAGCAGTATACCCGGACTAGCGGGAGGGCCGGGCCCCGGTGAGCAGTTCTTC. Translating it yields CASSIPGLAGGPGPGEQFF.

The V and J genes are TRBV5-5 and TRBJ2-5, with TRBD1 identical over 8 bases. The germline gives CDR1 SGHKS, CDR2 YYEKEE (reference sequence). V lost 4 bases and J lost 2; bases outside the gene matches: 10. CDR3 size: 16 residues. The chain's CDR3 is CASSVFTGGGQETQYF. The CDR3 coding sequence is TGTGCCAGCAGCGTTTTCACAGGGGGTGGACAAGAGACCCAGTACTTC. Filled out from reference TRBV5-5 and TRBJ2-5, the complete variable domain reads DAGVTQSPTHLIKTRGQQVTLRCSPISGHKSVSWYQQVLGQGPQFIFQYYEKEERGRGNFPDRFSARQFPNYSSELNVNALLLGDSALYLCASSVFTGGGQETQYFGPGTRLLVL.